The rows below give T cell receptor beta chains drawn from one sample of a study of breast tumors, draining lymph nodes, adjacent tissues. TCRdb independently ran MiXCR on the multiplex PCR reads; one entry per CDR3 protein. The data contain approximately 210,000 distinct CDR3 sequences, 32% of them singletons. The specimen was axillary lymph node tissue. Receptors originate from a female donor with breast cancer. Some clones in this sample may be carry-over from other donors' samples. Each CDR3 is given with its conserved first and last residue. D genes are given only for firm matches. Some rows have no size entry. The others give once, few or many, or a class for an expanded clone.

CASSEPSGQETQYF | TGTGCCAGCAGTGAGCCTAGCGGGCAAGAGACCCAGTACTTC | many | TRBJ2-5 | TRBD2 | TRBV25-1
CASSYGGETGPYEQYF | TGTGCCAGCAGTTACGGGGGGGAGACAGGGCCCTACGAGCAGTACTTC | many | TRBJ2-7 | . | TRBV6-2/TRBV6-3
CASSFLGPRYEQYF | TGTGCCAGCAGCTTCCTAGGGCCCCGGTACGAGCAGTACTTC | many | TRBJ2-7 | . | TRBV7-2
CASSLAGTNNSPLHF | TGTGCCAGCAGTTTAGCAGGGACTAATAATTCACCCCTCCACTTT | many | TRBJ1-6 | . | TRBV12-3/TRBV12-4
CASSPPGLAGSRGSYNEQFF | TGTGCCAGCAGCCCACCGGGACTAGCGGGCTCAAGGGGCTCCTACAATGAGCAGTTCTTC | many | TRBJ2-1 | TRBD2 | TRBV7-2
CASSQEGNSGRPNEQFF | TGCGCCAGCAGCCAAGAGGGAAATAGCGGGAGACCCAATGAGCAGTTCTTC | many | TRBJ2-1 | TRBD2 | TRBV4-3
CSARAPGRTSGPASSYNEQFF | TGCAGTGCTAGAGCCCCCGGGCGGACTAGCGGTCCTGCCAGCTCCTACAATGAGCAGTTCTTC | many | TRBJ2-1 | TRBD2 | TRBV20-1
CASSHAGRGYGYTF | TGTGCCAGCAGTCACGCGGGACGCGGCTATGGCTACACCTTC | few | TRBJ1-2 | . | TRBV6-1
CASSRSTGEEGAQETQYF | TGTGCCAGCAGTCGATCCACCGGGGAGGAGGGGGCTCAAGAGACCCAGTACTTC | . | TRBJ2-5 | . | TRBV7-3
CSASLHPQETQYF | TGCAGTGCTAGTCTACACCCACAAGAGACCCAGTACTTC | many | TRBJ2-5 | . | TRBV20-1
CASSQGGGKYGYTF | TGCGCCAGCAGCCAAGGAGGGGGGAAATATGGCTACACCTTC | many | TRBJ1-2 | . | TRBV4-1
CASSISTGGGELFF | TGTGCCAGCAGCATCTCGACAGGCGGAGGGGAGCTGTTTTTT | . | TRBJ2-2 | . | TRBV7-2
CASGLVNEQFF | TGTGCTAGTGGTTTGGTCAATGAGCAGTTCTTC | many | TRBJ2-1 | . | TRBV12-5
CASSLSGGTSDTQYF | TGTGCCAGCAGTTTATCAGGAGGGACTTCAGATACGCAGTATTTT | few | TRBJ2-3 | . | TRBV28
CASSPSAGPANTGELFF | TGTGCCAGCAGCCCCTCCGCGGGACCGGCTAACACCGGGGAGCTGTTTTTT | many | TRBJ2-2 | . | TRBV9
CASSLGQGAISNQPQHF | TGTGCCAGCAGTTTAGGACAGGGGGCGATCAGCAATCAGCCCCAGCATTTT | . | TRBJ1-5 | TRBD1 | TRBV12-3/TRBV12-4
CATSREPTGPTTSRGQFF | TGTGCCACCAGCAGAGAGCCCACCGGGCCTACAACCTCTAGGGGACAGTTCTTC | many | TRBJ2-1 | . | TRBV15
CATSRGTSVHNEQFF | TGCGCCACCAGCAGGGGGACTAGCGTTCACAATGAGCAGTTCTTC | . | TRBJ2-1 | TRBD2 | TRBV15
CASSLQVLTDGGEQFF | TGTGCCAGCAGCTTGCAGGTCCTTACGGACGGGGGGGAGCAGTTCTTC | many | TRBJ2-1 | TRBD2 | TRBV5-5
CASRGLAGREQYF | TGTGCCAGCAGGGGACTAGCGGGAAGAGAGCAGTACTTC | many | TRBJ2-7 | TRBD2 | TRBV6-5
CASSQVERGTTEAFF | TGTGCCAGCAGCCAAGTCGAAAGGGGGACCACTGAAGCTTTCTTT | few | TRBJ1-1 | . | TRBV4-2
CASSIRLAMETQYF | TGTGCCAGTAGTATACGGCTAGCGATGGAGACCCAGTACTTC | many | TRBJ2-5 | . | TRBV19
CASSLAGYNEQFF | TGTGCCAGCAGCTTAGCGGGCTACAATGAGCAGTTCTTC | many | TRBJ2-1 | . | TRBV11-2